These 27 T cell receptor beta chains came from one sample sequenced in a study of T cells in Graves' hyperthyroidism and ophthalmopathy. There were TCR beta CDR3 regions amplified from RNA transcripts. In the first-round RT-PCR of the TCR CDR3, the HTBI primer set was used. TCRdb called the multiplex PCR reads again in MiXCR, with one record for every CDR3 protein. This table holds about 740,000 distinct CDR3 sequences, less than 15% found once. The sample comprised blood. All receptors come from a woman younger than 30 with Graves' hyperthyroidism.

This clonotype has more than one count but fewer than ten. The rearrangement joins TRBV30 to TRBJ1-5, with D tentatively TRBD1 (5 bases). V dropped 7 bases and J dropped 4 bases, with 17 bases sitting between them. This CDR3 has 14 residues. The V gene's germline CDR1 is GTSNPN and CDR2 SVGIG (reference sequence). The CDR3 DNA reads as TGTGCCTATTCCTTGGCAGGGTGGAATCAGCCCCAGCATTTT. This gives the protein CAYSLAGWNQPQHF.

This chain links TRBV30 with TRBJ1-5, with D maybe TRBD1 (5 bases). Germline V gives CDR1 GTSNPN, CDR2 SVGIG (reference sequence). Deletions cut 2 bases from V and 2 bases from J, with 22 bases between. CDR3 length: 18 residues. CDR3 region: CAWSRGTLFPGGNQPQHF. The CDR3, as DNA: TGTGCCTGGAGTCGGGGGACCTTATTCCCGGGGGGCAATCAGCCCCAGCATTTT.

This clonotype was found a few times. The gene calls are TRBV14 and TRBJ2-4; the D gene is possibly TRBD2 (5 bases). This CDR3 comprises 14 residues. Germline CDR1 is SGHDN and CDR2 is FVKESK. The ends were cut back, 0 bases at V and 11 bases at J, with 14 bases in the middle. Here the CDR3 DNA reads TGTGCCAGCAGCCAAGATCTCCGGGGTGGGGTTCAGTACTTC. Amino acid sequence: CASSQDLRGGVQYF.

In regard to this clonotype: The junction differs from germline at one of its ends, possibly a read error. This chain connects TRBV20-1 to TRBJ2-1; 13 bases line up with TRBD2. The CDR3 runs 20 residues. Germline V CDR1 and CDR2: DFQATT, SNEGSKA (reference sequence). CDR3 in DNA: TGCAGTGCTAGAGCACCCACAGGACTAGCGGGAGTTTGGGTCTTCAATGAGCGGTTCTTC. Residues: CSARAPTGLAGVWVFNERFF.

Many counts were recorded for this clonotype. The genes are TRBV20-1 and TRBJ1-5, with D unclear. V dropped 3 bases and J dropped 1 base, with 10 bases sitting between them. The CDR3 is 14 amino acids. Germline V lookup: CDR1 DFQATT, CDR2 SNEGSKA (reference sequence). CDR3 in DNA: TGCAGTGCTAGCAAGGCAGGCAGCAATCAGCCCCAGCATTTT. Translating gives CSASKAGSNQPQHF.

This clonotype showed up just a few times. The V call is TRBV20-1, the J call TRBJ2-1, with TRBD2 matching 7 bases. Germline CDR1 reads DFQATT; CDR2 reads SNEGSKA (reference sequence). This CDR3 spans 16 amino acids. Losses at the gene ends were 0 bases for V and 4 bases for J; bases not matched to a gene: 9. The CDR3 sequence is CSARDLGGSGYNEQFF. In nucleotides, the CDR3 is TGCAGTGCTAGAGATCTCGGCGGGAGCGGTTACAATGAGCAGTTCTTC.

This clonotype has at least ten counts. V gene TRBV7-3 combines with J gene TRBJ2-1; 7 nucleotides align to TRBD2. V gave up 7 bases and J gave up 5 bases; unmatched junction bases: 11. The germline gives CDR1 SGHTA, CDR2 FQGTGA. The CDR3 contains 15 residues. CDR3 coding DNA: TGTGCCAGCACCCCGGGGGGTAATCGGGACAATGAGCAGTTCTTC. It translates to CASTPGGNRDNEQFF.

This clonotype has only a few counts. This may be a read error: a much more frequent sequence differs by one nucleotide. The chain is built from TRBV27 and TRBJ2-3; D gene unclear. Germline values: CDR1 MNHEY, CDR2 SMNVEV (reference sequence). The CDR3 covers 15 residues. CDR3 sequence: CASGLLAPPGDTQYF. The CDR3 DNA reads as TGTGCCAGCGGTTTATTGGCCCCTCCAGGCGATACGCAGTATTTT.

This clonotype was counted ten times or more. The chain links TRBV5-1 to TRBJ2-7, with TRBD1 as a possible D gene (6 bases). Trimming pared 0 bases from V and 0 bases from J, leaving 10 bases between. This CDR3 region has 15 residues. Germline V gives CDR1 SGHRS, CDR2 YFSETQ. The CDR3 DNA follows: TGCGCCAGCAGCTTGGAGCAGGGGAGCTCCTACGAGCAGTACTTC. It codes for CASSLEQGSSYEQYF.

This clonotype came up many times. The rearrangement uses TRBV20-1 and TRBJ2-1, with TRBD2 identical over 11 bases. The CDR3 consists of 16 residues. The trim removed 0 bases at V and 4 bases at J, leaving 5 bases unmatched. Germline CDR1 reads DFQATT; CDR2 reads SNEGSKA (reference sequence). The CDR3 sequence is CSARDRLAGPYNEQFF. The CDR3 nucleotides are TGCAGTGCTAGAGACCGACTAGCGGGGCCTTACAATGAGCAGTTCTTC.

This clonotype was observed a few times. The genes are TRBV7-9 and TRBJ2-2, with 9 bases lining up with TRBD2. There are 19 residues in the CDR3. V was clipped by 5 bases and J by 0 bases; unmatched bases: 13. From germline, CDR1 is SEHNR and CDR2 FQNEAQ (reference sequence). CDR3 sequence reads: CASSDRWGSGGPNTGELFF. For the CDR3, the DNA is TGTGCCAGCAGCGACAGGTGGGGTAGCGGGGGTCCGAACACCGGGGAGCTGTTTTTT.

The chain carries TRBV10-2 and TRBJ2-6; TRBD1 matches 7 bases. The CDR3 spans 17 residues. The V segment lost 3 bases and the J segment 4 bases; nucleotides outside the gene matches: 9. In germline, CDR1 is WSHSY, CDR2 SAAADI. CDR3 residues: CASSETGQLSGANVLTF. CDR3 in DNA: TGCGCCAGCAGTGAAACGGGACAGCTAAGCGGGGCCAACGTCCTGACTTTC.

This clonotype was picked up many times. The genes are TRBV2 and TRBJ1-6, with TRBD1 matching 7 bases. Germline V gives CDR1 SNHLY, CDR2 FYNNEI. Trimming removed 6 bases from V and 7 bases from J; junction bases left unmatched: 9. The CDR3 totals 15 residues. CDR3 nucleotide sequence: TGTGCCAGCAGAGACAGGGCAACGACCAATTCACCCCTCCACTTT. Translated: CASRDRATTNSPLHF.

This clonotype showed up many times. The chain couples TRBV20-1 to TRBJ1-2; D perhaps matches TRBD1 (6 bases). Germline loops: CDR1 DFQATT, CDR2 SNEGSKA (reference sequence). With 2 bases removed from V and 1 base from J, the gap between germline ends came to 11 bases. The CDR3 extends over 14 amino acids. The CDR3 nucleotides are TGCAGTGCTAGACAAGACAGGATTAACTATGGCTACACCTTC. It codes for CSARQDRINYGYTF.

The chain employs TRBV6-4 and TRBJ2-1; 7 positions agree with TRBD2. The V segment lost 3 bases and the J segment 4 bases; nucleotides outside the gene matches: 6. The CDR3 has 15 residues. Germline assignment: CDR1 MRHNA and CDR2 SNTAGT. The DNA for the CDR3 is TGTGCCAGCAGTGAAGGTAGCGGGTCATACAATGAGCAGTTCTTC. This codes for CASSEGSGSYNEQFF.

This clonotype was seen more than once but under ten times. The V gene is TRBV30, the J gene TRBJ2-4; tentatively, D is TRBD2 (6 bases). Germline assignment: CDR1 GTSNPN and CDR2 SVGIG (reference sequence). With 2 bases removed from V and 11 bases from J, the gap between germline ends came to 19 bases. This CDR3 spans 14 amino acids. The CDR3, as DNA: TGTGCCTGGAGTCCCGGGGGAGCGGTACTTTTTCAGTACTTC. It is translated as CAWSPGGAVLFQYF.

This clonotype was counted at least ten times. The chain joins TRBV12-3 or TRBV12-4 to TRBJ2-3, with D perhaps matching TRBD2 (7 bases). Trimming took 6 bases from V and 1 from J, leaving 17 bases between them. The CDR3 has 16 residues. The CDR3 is CASSQRGGLGTDTQYF. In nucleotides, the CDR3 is TGTGCCAGCAGCCAAAGGGGGGGACTCGGCACAGATACGCAGTATTTT.

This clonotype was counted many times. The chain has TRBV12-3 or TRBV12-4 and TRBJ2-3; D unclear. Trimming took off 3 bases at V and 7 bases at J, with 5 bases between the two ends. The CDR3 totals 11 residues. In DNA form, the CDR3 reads TGTGCCAGCAGTTTGGGTCATACGCAGTATTTT. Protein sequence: CASSLGHTQYF.

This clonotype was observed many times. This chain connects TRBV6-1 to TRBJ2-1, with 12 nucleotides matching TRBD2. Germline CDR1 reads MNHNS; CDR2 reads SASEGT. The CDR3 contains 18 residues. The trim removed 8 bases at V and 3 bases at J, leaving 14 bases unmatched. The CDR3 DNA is TGTGCCAGCGGGAAGACTAGCGGGAGTCGGGCCCTCTACAATGAGCAGTTCTTC. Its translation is CASGKTSGSRALYNEQFF.

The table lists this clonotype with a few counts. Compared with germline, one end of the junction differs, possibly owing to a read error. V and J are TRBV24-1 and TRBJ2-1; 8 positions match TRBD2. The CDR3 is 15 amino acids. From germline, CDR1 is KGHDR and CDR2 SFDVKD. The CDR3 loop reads CATSDPGRAYDEQFF. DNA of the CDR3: TGTGCCACCAGTGATCCCGGGAGGGCCTACGATGAGCAGTTCTTC.

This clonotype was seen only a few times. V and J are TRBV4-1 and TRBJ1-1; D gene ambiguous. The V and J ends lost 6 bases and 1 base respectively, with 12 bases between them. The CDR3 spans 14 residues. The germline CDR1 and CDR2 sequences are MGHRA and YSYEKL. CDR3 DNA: TGCGCCAGCAGGGGTCCCGTAGGGAACACTGAAGCTTTCTTT. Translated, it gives CASRGPVGNTEAFF.

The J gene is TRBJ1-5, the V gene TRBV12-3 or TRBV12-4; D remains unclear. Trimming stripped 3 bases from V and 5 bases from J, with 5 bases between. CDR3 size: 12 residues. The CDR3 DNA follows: TGTGCCAGCAGTTTTTGGGATCAGCCCCAGCATTTT. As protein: CASSFWDQPQHF.

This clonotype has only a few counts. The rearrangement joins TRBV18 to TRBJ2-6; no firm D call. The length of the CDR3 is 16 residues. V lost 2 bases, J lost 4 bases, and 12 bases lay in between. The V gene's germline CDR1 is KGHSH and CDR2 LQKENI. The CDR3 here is CASSPIEAQGANVLTF. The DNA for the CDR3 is TGTGCCAGCTCACCAATTGAGGCGCAAGGGGCCAACGTCCTGACTTTC.

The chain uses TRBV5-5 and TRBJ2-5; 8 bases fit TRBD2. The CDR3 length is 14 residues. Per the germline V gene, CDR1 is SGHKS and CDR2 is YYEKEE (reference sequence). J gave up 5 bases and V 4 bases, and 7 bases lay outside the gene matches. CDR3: CASSGTRVIETQYF. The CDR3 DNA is TGTGCCAGCAGCGGGACTAGGGTTATCGAGACCCAGTACTTC.

DNA for the CDR3: TGTGCCAGCAGTGGGACGGTTGGTAATGAAAAACTGTTTTTT. Translation: CASSGTVGNEKLFF. The chain combines TRBV6-1 with TRBJ1-4; D is undetermined. The V gene's germline CDR1 is MNHNS and CDR2 SASEGT. CDR3 length: 14 amino acids. Trimming shortened V by 4 bases and J by 4 bases, and 10 bases separated the two germline ends.

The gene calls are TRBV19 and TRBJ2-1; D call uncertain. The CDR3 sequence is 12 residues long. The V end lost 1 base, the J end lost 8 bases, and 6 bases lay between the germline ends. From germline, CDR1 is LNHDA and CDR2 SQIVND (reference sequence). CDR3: CASSIGRYEQFF. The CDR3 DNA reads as TGTGCCAGTAGTATAGGAAGATATGAGCAGTTCTTC.

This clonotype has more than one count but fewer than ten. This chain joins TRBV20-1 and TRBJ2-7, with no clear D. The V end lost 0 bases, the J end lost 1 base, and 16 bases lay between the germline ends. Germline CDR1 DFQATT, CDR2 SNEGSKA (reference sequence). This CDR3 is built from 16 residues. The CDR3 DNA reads TGCAGTGCTAGAGATGCGATGGACCTGGGGTCCTACGAGCAGTACTTC. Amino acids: CSARDAMDLGSYEQYF.